Presented here are 7 T cell receptor beta chains from one specimen sequenced in a study of blood T cells in healthy people across ages. With a J-beta primer mix and a sample-barcoded 5' primer, a second PCR ran about 7 to 12 cycles. TCRdb redid the calling of the 5' RACE reads with MiXCR, one entry per CDR3 protein. The sample contains 1.5 million to 2 million distinct CDR3 sequences, about 35% of which appear only once. The sample was blood. Receptors were obtained from a woman aged 25 to 39 in good health.

The chain links TRBV29-1 to TRBJ1-2, with a tentative D call TRBD1 (5 bases). Trimming took 4 bases from V and 4 from J, leaving 22 bases between them. From germline, CDR1 is SQVTM and CDR2 ANQGSEA. This CDR3 has 16 residues. The CDR3 protein is CSVGGGDRVGGYGYTF. CDR3 in DNA: TGCAGCGTTGGGGGGGGGGATCGGGTAGGTGGCTATGGCTACACCTTC. Full variable domain (missing parts from reference TRBV29-1 and TRBJ1-2): SAVISQKPSRDICQRGTSLTIQCQVDSQVTMMFWYRQQPGQSLTLIATANQGSEATYESGFVIDKFPISRPNLTFSTLTVSNMSPEDSSIYLCSVGGGDRVGGYGYTFGSGTRLTVV.

This clonotype was recorded at least ten times. The chain employs TRBV5-1 and TRBJ1-2; 9 bases map to TRBD1. The CDR3 spans 14 residues. Germline V gene sequence: CDR1 SGHRS, CDR2 YFSETQ. Germline trimming cut 2 bases from V and 6 bases from J; bases unmatched to any gene: 5. The DNA of the CDR3 is TGCGCCAGCAGCTTAAGGACAGGGGAGGATGGCTACACCTTC. The encoded protein is CASSLRTGEDGYTF.

This clonotype has a handful of counts. The chain carries TRBV9 and TRBJ2-3; 8 nucleotides match TRBD1. Per germline, CDR1 SGDLS and CDR2 YYNGEE. The CDR3 contains 15 residues. V trimming: 0 bases; J trimming: 5 bases; junction bases outside the gene matches: 5. In DNA form, the CDR3 reads TGTGCCAGCAGCGTAGGACAGGGGTTTGTAGATACGCAGTATTTT. Encoded protein: CASSVGQGFVDTQYF.

The chain combines TRBV29-1 with TRBJ1-2; D gene unclear. The CDR3 is 13 amino acids. The germline gives CDR1 SQVTM, CDR2 ANQGSEA. V lost 0 bases, J lost 4 bases, and 9 bases lay in between. The CDR3 DNA follows: TGCAGCGTTGAAGATCTTGGAGGCTATGGCTACACCTTC. This encodes CSVEDLGGYGYTF.

The chain carries TRBV5-1 and TRBJ2-3; 10 nucleotides align to TRBD2. V lost 5 bases to trimming and J lost 5 bases; unmatched junction nucleotides: 14. This CDR3 is 17 amino acids long. Looked up from germline, CDR1 is SGHRS and CDR2 is YFSETQ. The CDR3 region has the DNA TGCGCCAGCAGGTCCCAGTGGACTAGCGGAGGGGGAGATACGCAGTATTTT. Translating gives CASRSQWTSGGGDTQYF.

The sample holds a few counts of this clonotype. The V and J genes are TRBV10-3 and TRBJ2-2; no firm D call. V lost 4 bases and J lost 1, with 4 bases in between. CDR1 is ENHRY, CDR2 SYGVKD, per germline. The CDR3 covers 13 residues. This CDR3 reads CAISGENTGELFF. CDR3 nucleotide sequence: TGTGCCATCAGTGGGGAGAACACCGGGGAGCTGTTTTTT.

This clonotype was observed a few times. The chain links TRBV7-9 to TRBJ1-4; possibly TRBD1 for D (5 bases). The germline V gene encodes CDR1 SEHNR and CDR2 FQNEAQ (reference sequence). The CDR3 has 14 amino acids. Trimming shortened V by 3 bases and J by 7 bases, and 12 bases separated the two germline ends. The CDR3 reads CASSFSGGSEKLFF. The CDR3 DNA follows: TGTGCCAGCAGCTTTTCTGGGGGTAGTGAAAAACTGTTTTTT.